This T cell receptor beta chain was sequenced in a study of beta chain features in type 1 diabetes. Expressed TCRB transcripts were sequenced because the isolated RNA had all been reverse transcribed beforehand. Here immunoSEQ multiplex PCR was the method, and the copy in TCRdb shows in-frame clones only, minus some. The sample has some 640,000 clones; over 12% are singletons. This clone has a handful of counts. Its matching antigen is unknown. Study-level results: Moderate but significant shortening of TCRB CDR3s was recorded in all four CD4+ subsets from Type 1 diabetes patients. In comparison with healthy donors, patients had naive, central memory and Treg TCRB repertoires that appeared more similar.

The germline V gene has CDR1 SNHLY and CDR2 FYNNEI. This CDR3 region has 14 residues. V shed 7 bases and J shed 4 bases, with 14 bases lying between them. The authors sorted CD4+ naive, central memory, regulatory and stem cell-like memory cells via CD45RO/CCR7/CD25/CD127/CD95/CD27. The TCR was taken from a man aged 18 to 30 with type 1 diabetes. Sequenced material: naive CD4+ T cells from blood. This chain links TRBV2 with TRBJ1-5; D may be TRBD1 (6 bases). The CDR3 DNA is TGTGCCAGCACCCTAGACAGGAGGAATCAGCCCCAGCATTTT. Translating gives CASTLDRRNQPQHF.